Listed here are 13 T cell receptor beta chains from one sample, sequenced in a study of cytomegalovirus exposure and HLA in healthy donors. PCR amplification relied on 60 Vbeta primers (plus 13 Jbeta primers). Method: immunoSEQ multiplex PCR; TCRdb's copy keeps in-frame clones and lacks some. The sample includes 97,000 or so clones, 60% to 80% of them seen just once. Input material: PBMCs. Receptors originate from a male donor in good health and CMV-seropositive.

The sample holds one count of this clone. The genes are TRBV5-1 and TRBJ1-6, with D maybe TRBD1 (5 bases). The ends were cut back, 4 bases at V and 7 bases at J, with 12 bases in the middle. In germline, CDR1 is SGHRS, CDR2 YFSETQ. This CDR3 is built from 14 residues. The CDR3 DNA reads as TGCGCCAGCAGCGCGGGACGGATAAATTCACCCCTCCACTTT. Encoded protein: CASSAGRINSPLHF.

The CDR3 sequence is CASSLAGQAGTEAFF. CDR3 coding DNA: TGTGCCAGCAGCTTAGCGGGACAGGCGGGCACTGAAGCTTTCTTT. The chain recombines TRBV7-2 with TRBJ1-1; 8 bases fit TRBD1. Germline CDR1 reads SGHTA; CDR2 reads FQGNSA. This CDR3 comprises 15 residues. After removal of 0 bases from V and 4 bases from J, the junction contained 4 bases not matched to a gene.

V usage is TRBV19 and J usage is TRBJ2-2; 7 nucleotides align to TRBD2. Trimming at V came to 5 bases and at J to 13 bases, leaving 10 bases not matched to a gene. The CDR3 has 13 residues. Germline V gene data show CDR1 as LNHDA and CDR2 as SQIVND (reference sequence). CDR3 in DNA: TGTGCCAGTAGTCCCCGGGGGGATATTGGGCTGTTTTTT. It is translated as CASSPRGDIGLFF.

This rearrangement joins TRBV9 to TRBJ2-6, with D maybe TRBD1 (6 bases). Between the trimmed V and J ends, which lost 3 bases and 1 base, there was a span of 8 bases. CDR3 size: 15 residues. Germline V lookup: CDR1 SGDLS, CDR2 YYNGEE. CDR3 region: CASSEQGSGANVLTF. The DNA for the CDR3 is TGTGCCAGCAGCGAACAGGGTTCTGGGGCCAACGTCCTGACTTTC.

The chain uses TRBV18 and TRBJ2-5; 8 positions agree with TRBD2. The DNA end favors TRBJ2-7, so the J call may be wrong. Per germline, CDR1 KGHSH and CDR2 LQKENI. The CDR3 has 15 amino acids. As DNA, the CDR3 is TGTGCCAGCTCACCTGGGCCAGCGGGAGTCTACGAGCAGTACTTC. It codes for CASSPGPAGVYEQYF.

The chain is built from TRBV6-1 and TRBJ2-7, with TRBD1 matching over 7 bases. CDR1 and CDR2 from the germline V gene are MNHNS and SASEGT. V gave up 6 bases and J gave up 3 bases; unmatched junction bases: 5. This CDR3 comprises 13 residues. CDR3 nucleotides: TGTGCCAGCAGACCGGGACAGAACTACGAGCAGTACTTC. Amino acids: CASRPGQNYEQYF.

The chain uses TRBV28 and TRBJ1-1, with a tentative D call TRBD1 (6 bases). Per the germline V gene, CDR1 is MDHEN and CDR2 is SYDVKM. This CDR3 contains 14 residues. Trimming shortened V by 5 bases and J by 5 bases, and 15 bases separated the two germline ends. CDR3 loop: CASSPGQTPTEAFF. The CDR3 nucleotides read TGTGCCAGCAGTCCAGGACAGACCCCTACTGAAGCTTTCTTT.

The chain is built from TRBV15 and TRBJ1-2; D perhaps matches TRBD1 (6 bases). Trimming shortened V by 1 base and J by 6 bases, and 12 bases separated the two germline ends. This CDR3 has 14 amino acids. CDR1 is LNHNV and CDR2 is YYDKDF in the germline V gene (reference sequence). CDR3 protein: CATSRGGRTDGYTF. As DNA, the CDR3 is TGTGCCACCAGCAGAGGGGGGCGGACCGATGGCTACACCTTC.

Only a few counts were recorded for this clone. This rearrangement joins TRBV5-1 to TRBJ1-1, with 9 bases matching TRBD1. Trimming cost V 4 bases and J 1 base; bases outside gene matches: 5. There are 15 residues in the CDR3. In germline, CDR1 is SGHRS, CDR2 YFSETQ. CDR3 loop: CASSPTGGSNTEAFF. The CDR3 DNA is TGCGCCAGCAGCCCTACAGGGGGCTCGAACACTGAAGCTTTCTTT.

The V call is TRBV19, the J call TRBJ1-5, with 7 bases matching TRBD1. Germline-derived CDR1 and CDR2 are LNHDA and SQIVND (reference sequence). The CDR3 is made up of 15 amino acids. With V trimmed by 4 bases and J by 2 bases, 5 bases remained unmatched. The chain's CDR3 is CASSTPGQRNQPQHF. The CDR3 DNA sequence: TGTGCCAGTAGTACTCCGGGACAGCGCAATCAGCCCCAGCATTTT.

V and J are TRBV19 and TRBJ1-1; D might be TRBD1 (6 bases). V was cut by 6 bases and J by 1 base, with 12 bases left in between. The CDR3 runs 14 residues. Germline V CDR1 and CDR2: LNHDA, SQIVND (reference sequence). The CDR3: CASSGGTRNTEAFF. DNA for the CDR3: TGTGCCAGTAGCGGGGGGACAAGGAACACTGAAGCTTTCTTT.

The chain joins TRBV9 to TRBJ2-5; 11 bases match TRBD2. This CDR3 comprises 15 residues. Trimming at V came to 3 bases and at J to 7 bases, leaving 8 bases not matched to a gene. Germline V gene data show CDR1 as SGDLS and CDR2 as YYNGEE. CDR3 amino acids: CASSATSGTPGTQYF. The CDR3 DNA is TGTGCCAGCAGCGCGACTAGCGGGACCCCGGGGACCCAGTACTTC.

The chain employs TRBV30 and TRBJ1-2, with 7 bases that match TRBD1. V lost 3 bases and J lost 4; bases outside the gene matches: 8. This CDR3 contains 14 residues. CDR1 GTSNPN and CDR2 SVGIG come from the germline V gene (reference sequence). In DNA form, the CDR3 reads TGTGCCTGGAGGGCTTTGGACAGGCTCTATGGCTACACCTTC. Amino acid sequence: CAWRALDRLYGYTF.